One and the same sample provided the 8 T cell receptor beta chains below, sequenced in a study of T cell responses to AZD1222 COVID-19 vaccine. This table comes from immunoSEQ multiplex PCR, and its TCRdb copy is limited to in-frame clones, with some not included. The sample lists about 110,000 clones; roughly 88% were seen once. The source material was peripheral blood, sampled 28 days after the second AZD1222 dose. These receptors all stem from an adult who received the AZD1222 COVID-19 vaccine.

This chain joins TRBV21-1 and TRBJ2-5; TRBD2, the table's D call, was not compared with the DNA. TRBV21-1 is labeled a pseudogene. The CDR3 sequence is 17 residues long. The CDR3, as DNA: TGTGCCAGCAGCAAATCCCTCAGTAGCGGGGGGGCCGAGACCCAGTACTTC. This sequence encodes CASSKSLSSGGAETQYF.

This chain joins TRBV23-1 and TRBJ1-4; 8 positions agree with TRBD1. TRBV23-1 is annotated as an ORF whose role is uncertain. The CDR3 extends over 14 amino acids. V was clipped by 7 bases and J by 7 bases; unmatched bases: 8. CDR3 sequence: CASIKDRDAEKLFF. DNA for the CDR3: TGCGCCAGCATTAAGGACAGGGATGCTGAAAAACTGTTTTTT.

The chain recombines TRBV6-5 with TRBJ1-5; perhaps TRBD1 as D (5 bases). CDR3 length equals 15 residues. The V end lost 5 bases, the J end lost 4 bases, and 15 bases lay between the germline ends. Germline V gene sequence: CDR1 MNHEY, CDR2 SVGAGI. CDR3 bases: TGTGCCAGCAGTCTATCCGGGACGGGAAATCAGCCCCAGCATTTT. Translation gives CASSLSGTGNQPQHF.

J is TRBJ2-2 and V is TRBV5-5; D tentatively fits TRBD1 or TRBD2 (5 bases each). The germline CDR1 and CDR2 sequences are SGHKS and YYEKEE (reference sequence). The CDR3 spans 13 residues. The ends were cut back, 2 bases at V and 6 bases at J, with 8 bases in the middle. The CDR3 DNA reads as TGTGCCAGCAGCTTACCGGGACCCGGGGAGCTGTTTTTT. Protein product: CASSLPGPGELFF.

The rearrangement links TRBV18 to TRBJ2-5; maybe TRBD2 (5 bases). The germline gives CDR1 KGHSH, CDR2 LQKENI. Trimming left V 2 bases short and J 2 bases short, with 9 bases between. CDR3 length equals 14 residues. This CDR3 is CASSPLTTQETQYF. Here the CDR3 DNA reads TGTGCCAGCTCACCATTGACTACACAAGAGACCCAGTACTTC.

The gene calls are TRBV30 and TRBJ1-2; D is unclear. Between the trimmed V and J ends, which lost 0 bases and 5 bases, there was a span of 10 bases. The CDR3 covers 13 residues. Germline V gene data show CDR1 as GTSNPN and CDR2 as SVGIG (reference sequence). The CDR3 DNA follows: TGTGCCTGGAGTGTAGGTTATTTTTATGGCTACACCTTC. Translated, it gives CAWSVGYFYGYTF.

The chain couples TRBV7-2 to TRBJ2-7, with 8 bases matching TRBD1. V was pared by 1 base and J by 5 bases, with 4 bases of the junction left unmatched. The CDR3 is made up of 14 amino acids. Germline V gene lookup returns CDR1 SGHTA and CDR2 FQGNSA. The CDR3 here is CASSLELTGDEQYF. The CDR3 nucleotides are TGTGCCAGCAGCTTAGAGTTGACAGGGGACGAGCAGTACTTC.

The CDR3 sequence is CASSFGFGGREQYF. The CDR3 nucleotides are TGTGCCAGCAGCTTCGGTTTTGGGGGGCGCGAGCAGTACTTC. The V call is TRBV11-2, the J call TRBJ2-7, with D perhaps assigned TRBD1 or TRBD2 (6 bases each). Germline CDR1 is SGHAT and CDR2 is FQNNGV. V was shortened by 3 bases and J by 6 bases, with 15 bases between the two germline ends. The CDR3 extends over 14 amino acids.